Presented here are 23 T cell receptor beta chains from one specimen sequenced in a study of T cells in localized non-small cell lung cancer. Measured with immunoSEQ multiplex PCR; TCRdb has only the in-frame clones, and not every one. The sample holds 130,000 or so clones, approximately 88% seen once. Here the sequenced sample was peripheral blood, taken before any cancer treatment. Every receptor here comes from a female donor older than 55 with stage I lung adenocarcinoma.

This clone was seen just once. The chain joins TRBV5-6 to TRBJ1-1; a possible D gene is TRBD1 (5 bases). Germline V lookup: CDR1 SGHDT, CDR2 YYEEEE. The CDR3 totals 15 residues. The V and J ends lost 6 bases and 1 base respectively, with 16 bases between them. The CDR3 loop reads CASKSLREPNTEAFF. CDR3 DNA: TGTGCCAGCAAGAGTCTCAGGGAACCGAACACTGAAGCTTTCTTT.

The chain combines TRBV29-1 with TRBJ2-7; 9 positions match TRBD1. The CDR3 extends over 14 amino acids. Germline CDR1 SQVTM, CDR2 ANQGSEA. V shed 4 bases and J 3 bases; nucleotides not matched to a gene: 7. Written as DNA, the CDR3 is TGCAGCGTTGGAACAGGGGGCGCGAACTACGAGCAGTACTTC. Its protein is CSVGTGGANYEQYF.

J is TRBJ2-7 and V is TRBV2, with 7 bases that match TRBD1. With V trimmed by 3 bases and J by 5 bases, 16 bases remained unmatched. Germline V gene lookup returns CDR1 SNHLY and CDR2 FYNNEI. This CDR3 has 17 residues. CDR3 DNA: TGTGCCAGCAGTGAGCAACTGACAGGGAGCGCAGTAAACGAGCAGTACTTC. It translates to CASSEQLTGSAVNEQYF.

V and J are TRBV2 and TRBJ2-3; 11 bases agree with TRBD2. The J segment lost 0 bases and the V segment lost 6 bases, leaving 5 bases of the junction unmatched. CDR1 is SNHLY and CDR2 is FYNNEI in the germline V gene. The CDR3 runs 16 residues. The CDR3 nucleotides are TGTGCCAGCAGAAGGGGACTAGCGGAGAGCACAGATACGCAGTATTTT. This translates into CASRRGLAESTDTQYF. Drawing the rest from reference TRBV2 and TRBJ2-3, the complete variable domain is EPEVTQTPSHQVTQMGQEVILRCVPISNHLYFYWYRQILGQKVEFLVSFYNNEISEKSEIFDDQFSVERPDGSNFTLKIRSTKLEDSAMYFCASRRGLAESTDTQYFGPGTRLTVL.

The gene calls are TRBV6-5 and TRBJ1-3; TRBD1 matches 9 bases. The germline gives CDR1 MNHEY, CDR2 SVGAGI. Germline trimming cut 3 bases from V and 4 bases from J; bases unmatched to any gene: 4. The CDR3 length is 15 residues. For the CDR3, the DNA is TGTGCCAGCAGTTATGGGACAGGGTTCGGAAACACCATATATTTT. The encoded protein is CASSYGTGFGNTIYF.

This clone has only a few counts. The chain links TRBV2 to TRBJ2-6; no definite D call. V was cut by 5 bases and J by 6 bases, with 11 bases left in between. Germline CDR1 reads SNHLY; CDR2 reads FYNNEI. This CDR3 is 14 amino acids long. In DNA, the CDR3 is TGTGCCAGCAGTCAGGAGTTATTGGCCAACGTCCTGACTTTC. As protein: CASSQELLANVLTF. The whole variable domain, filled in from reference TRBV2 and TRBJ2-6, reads EPEVTQTPSHQVTQMGQEVILRCVPISNHLYFYWYRQILGQKVEFLVSFYNNEISEKSEIFDDQFSVERPDGSNFTLKIRSTKLEDSAMYFCASSQELLANVLTFGAGSRLTVL.

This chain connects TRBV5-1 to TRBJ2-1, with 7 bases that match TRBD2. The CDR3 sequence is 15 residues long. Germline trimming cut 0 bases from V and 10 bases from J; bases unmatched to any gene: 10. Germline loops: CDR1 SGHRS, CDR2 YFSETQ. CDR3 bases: TGCGCCAGCAGCTTGGAGGCGGGACTACCGGGGGAGCAGTTCTTC. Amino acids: CASSLEAGLPGEQFF.

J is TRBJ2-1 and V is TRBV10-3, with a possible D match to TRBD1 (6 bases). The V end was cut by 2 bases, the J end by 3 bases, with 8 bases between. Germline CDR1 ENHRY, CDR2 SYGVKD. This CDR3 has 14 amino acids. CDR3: CAISEGQLYNEQFF. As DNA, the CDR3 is TGTGCCATCAGTGAGGGACAGCTCTACAATGAGCAGTTCTTC.

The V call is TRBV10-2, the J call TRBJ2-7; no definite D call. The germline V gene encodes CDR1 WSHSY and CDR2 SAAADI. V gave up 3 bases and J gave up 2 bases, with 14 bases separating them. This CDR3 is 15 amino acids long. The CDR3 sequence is CASSESRGSAYEQYF. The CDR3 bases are TGCGCCAGCAGTGAAAGTCGTGGGTCCGCCTACGAGCAGTACTTC.

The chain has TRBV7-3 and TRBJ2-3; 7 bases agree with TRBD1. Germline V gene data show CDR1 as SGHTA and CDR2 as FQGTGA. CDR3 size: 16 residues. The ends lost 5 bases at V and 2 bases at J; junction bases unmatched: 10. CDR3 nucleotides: TGTGCCAGCAGCCAAAGGTGGGACAGTCCCACAGATACGCAGTATTTT. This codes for CASSQRWDSPTDTQYF.

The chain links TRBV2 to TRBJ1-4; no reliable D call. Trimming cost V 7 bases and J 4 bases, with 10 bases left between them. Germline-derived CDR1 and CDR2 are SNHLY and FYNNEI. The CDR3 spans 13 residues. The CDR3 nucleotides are TGTGCCAGCAAGACAAGTTTTAATGAAAAACTGTTTTTT. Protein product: CASKTSFNEKLFF. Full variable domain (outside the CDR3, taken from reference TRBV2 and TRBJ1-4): EPEVTQTPSHQVTQMGQEVILRCVPISNHLYFYWYRQILGQKVEFLVSFYNNEISEKSEIFDDQFSVERPDGSNFTLKIRSTKLEDSAMYFCASKTSFNEKLFFGSGTQLSVL.

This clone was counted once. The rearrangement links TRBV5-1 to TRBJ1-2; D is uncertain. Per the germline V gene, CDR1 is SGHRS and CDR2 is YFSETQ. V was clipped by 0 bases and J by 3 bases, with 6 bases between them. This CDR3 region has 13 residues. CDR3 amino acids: CASSLVGDYGYTF. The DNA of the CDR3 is TGCGCCAGCAGCTTGGTTGGTGACTATGGCTACACCTTC.

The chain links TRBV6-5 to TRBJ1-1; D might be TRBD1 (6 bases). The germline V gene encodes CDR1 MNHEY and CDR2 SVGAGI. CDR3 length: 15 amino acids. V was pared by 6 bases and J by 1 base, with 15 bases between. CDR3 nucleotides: TGTGCCAGCAGACCCGACAGGTACGGGAACACTGAAGCTTTCTTT. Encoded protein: CASRPDRYGNTEAFF.

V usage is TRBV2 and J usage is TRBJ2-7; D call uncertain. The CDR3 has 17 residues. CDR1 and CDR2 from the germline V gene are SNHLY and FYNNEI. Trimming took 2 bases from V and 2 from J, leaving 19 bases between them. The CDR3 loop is CASSETRPRTETYEQYF. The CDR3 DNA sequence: TGTGCCAGCAGTGAAACGAGGCCCCGGACGGAGACCTACGAGCAGTACTTC. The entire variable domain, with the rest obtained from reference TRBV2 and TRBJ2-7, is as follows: EPEVTQTPSHQVTQMGQEVILRCVPISNHLYFYWYRQILGQKVEFLVSFYNNEISEKSEIFDDQFSVERPDGSNFTLKIRSTKLEDSAMYFCASSETRPRTETYEQYFGPGTRLTVT.

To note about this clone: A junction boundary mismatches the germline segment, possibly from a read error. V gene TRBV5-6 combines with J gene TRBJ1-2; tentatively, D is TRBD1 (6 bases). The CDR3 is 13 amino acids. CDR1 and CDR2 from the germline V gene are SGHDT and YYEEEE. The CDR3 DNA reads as TGTGCCAGCAGTTTGGCGGGGACATACGGCTACACCTTC. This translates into CASSLAGTYGYTF.

The CDR3 here is CASSQYGQGDYEQYF. The CDR3 nucleotides are TGTGCCAGCAGCCAATACGGACAGGGAGATTACGAGCAGTACTTC. The chain links TRBV4-2 to TRBJ2-5; 8 positions agree with TRBD1. The DNA end is a closer match to TRBJ2-7, so the J assignment may be wrong. From germline, CDR1 is LGHNA and CDR2 YNFKEQ. The length of the CDR3 is 15 residues.

For the CDR3, the DNA is TGTGCCAGCAGCTTGGGGACAGGCCGGGGGAACACTGAAGCTTTCTTT. Translation: CASSLGTGRGNTEAFF. The gene calls are TRBV11-1 and TRBJ1-1; 8 bases are a match to TRBD1. CDR1 and CDR2 from the germline V gene are SGHAT and FQDESV (reference sequence). The ends lost 3 bases at V and 1 base at J; junction bases unmatched: 7. The CDR3 contains 16 residues.

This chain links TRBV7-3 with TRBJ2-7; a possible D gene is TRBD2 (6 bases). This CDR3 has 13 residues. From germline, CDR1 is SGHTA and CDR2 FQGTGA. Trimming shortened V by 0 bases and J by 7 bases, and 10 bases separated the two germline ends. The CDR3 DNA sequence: TGTGCCAGCAGCTTAACTCGGGCGGGGGAGCAGTACTTC. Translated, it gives CASSLTRAGEQYF.

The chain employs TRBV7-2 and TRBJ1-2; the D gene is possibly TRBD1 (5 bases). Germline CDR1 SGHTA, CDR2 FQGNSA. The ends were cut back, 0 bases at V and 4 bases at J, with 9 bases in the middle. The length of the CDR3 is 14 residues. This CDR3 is CASSLAPGAYGYTF. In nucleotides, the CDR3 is TGTGCCAGCAGCTTAGCGCCCGGGGCCTATGGCTACACCTTC.

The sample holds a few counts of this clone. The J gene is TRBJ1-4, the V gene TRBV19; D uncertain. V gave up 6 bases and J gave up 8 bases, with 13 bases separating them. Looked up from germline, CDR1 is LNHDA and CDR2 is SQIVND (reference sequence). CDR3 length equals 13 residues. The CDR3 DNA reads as TGTGCCAGTAGCGAGGGTGTGGGCGAAAAACTGTTTTTT. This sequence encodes CASSEGVGEKLFF.

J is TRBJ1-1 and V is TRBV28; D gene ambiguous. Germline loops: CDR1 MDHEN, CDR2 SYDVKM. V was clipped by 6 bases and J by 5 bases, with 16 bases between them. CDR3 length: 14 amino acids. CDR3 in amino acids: CASRSYEVRTEAFF. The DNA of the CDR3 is TGTGCCAGCAGATCATATGAGGTACGGACTGAAGCTTTCTTT. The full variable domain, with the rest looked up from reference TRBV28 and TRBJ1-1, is DVKVTQSSRYLVKRTGEKVFLECVQDMDHENMFWYRQDPGLGLRLIYFSYDVKMKEKGDIPEGYSVSREKKERFSLILESASTNQTSMYLCASRSYEVRTEAFFGQGTRLTVV.

CDR3 loop: CASRETPSSYNEQFF. The CDR3 nucleotides read TGCGCCAGCAGGGAGACTCCCAGCTCCTACAATGAGCAGTTCTTC. The chain couples TRBV10-2 to TRBJ2-1; D call uncertain. CDR1 is WSHSY and CDR2 is SAAADI in the germline V gene. This CDR3 region has 15 residues. V was cut by 6 bases and J by 0 bases, with 12 bases left in between.

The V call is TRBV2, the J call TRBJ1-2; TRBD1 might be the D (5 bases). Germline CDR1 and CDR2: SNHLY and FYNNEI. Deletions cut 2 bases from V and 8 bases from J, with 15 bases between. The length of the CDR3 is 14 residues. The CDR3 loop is CASSENPGLRGYTF. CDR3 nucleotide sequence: TGTGCCAGCAGTGAAAATCCAGGGCTACGGGGCTACACCTTC.